This TCR beta chain was captured in a study of beta chain features in type 1 diabetes. Study outcomes and limitations: Junctions at VDJ sites from type 1 diabetes patients had fewer insertions and more deletions. There was a moderate but significant shortening of TCRB CDR3s in all four CD4+ subsets of Type 1 diabetes patients.

Expressed TCRB transcripts were sequenced, since all the RNA that had been isolated was reverse transcribed. Here immunoSEQ multiplex PCR was the method, and the copy in TCRdb shows in-frame clones only, minus some. This sample has 640,000 or so clones, with under 15% found just once. Comment on this clone: Antigen: not known.

Cell sorting via CD45RO/CCR7/CD25/CD127/CD95/CD27 was performed to obtain CD4+ naive, central memory, regulatory and stem cell-like memory cells. Purity exceeded 98% in all sorted populations. Germline V lookup: CDR1 MNHNY, CDR2 SVGAGI (reference sequence). The junction had 7 bases not matched to a gene; V was cut back by 6 bases and J by 6 bases. The CDR3 extends over 13 amino acids. The sequenced sample was naive CD4+ T cells from blood. The clonotype originates from a man aged 18 to 35 with type 1 diabetes. This chain joins TRBV6-6 and TRBJ2-5; 7 bases are a match to TRBD1. The CDR3 loop is CASRTPGGQTQYF. The CDR3 nucleotides are TGTGCCAGCAGAACGCCAGGGGGACAGACCCAGTACTTC.